Each of the 5 T cell receptor beta chains below was sequenced from the same sample in a study of CD8 T cells in ankylosing spondylitis. TCRdb re-called the 5' RACE reads through MiXCR, storing one row per CDR3 protein. The sample yields about 130,000 distinct CDR3 sequences, approximately 14% seen once. Specimen: blood, either unsorted or a sorted T cell fraction (not recorded which). Receptor source: a female donor with ankylosing spondylitis or in good health (not recorded which).

This clonotype has only a few counts. The chain combines TRBV11-2 with TRBJ2-7, with TRBD2 matching 13 bases. The germline gives CDR1 SGHAT, CDR2 FQNNGV. The V gene end was trimmed by 4 bases and the J gene end by 6 bases; junction bases not matched to a gene: 3. This CDR3 is built from 14 residues. The CDR3 here is CASSSTSGRFEQYF. CDR3 in DNA: TGTGCCAGCAGCTCGACTAGCGGGAGGTTCGAGCAGTACTTC.

This clonotype was observed many times. V gene TRBV29-1 combines with J gene TRBJ2-5; D is ambiguous. V lost 7 bases and J 2 bases, leaving 5 bases between the germline ends. CDR3 length: 10 residues. CDR1 and CDR2 from the germline V gene are SQVTM and ANQGSEA. CDR3 nucleotide sequence: TGCAGCGGGAAGCAAGAGACCCAGTACTTC. Amino acids: CSGKQETQYF.

This clonotype was detected a few times. The DNA of the CDR3 is TGTGCCAGCAGTCTCAGGGGGCACACCGGGGAGCTGTTTTTT. Protein product: CASSLRGHTGELFF. V usage is TRBV12-3 or TRBV12-4 and J usage is TRBJ2-2; 8 bases are a match to TRBD1. V gave up 5 bases and J gave up 3 bases; unmatched junction bases: 2. The CDR3 loop spans 14 amino acids.

Concerning this clonotype: The junction and the germline gene differ at one end; a read error may be behind it. The rearrangement links TRBV15 to TRBJ2-3, with D maybe TRBD2 (6 bases). The germline V gene encodes CDR1 LNHNV and CDR2 YYDKDF (reference sequence). The CDR3 has 15 residues. CDR3 sequence: CATRSLSGETDAQYF. CDR3 bases: TGTGCCACCAGATCCCTGTCGGGGGAGACAGATGCGCAGTATTTT.

The gene calls are TRBV5-1 and TRBJ2-2; D call uncertain. Germline V gives CDR1 SGHRS, CDR2 YFSETQ. The CDR3 is 14 amino acids. The V end lost 1 base, the J end lost 6 bases, and 10 bases lay between the germline ends. CDR3 residues: CASSLLTIAGELFF. The CDR3 DNA follows: TGCGCCAGCAGCTTGCTTACTATCGCCGGGGAGCTGTTTTTT. Full variable domain (outside the CDR3, taken from reference TRBV5-1 and TRBJ2-2): KAGVTQTPRYLIKTRGQQVTLSCSPISGHRSVSWYQQTPGQGLQFLFEYFSETQRNKGNFPGRFSGRQFSNSRSEMNVSTLELGDSALYLCASSLLTIAGELFFGEGSRLTVL.